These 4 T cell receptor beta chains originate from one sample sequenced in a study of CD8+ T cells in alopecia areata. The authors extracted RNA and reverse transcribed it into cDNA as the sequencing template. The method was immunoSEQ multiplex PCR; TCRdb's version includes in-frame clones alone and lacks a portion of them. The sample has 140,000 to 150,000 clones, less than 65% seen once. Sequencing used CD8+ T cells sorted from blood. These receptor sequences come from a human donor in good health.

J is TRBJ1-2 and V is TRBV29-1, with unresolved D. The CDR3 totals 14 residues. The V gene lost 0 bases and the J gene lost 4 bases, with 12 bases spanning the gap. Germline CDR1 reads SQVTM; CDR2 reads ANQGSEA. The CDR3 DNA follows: TGCAGCGTTGAAGAGGATTACCGAGGCTATGGCTACACCTTC. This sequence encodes CSVEEDYRGYGYTF.

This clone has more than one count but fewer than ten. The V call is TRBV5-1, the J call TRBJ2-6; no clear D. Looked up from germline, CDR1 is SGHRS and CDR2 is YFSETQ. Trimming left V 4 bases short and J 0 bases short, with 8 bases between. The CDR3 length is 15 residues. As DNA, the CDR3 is TGCGCCAGCAGCGGCATGAGCTCTGGGGCCAACGTCCTGACTTTC. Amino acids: CASSGMSSGANVLTF.

The CDR3 DNA reads TGTGCCAGCAGCCCGGGATCGTACACCGGGGAGCTGTTTTTT. As protein: CASSPGSYTGELFF. The chain is built from TRBV7-2 and TRBJ2-2; a possible D gene is TRBD2 (5 bases). V was cut by 5 bases and J by 3 bases, with 10 bases left in between. The CDR3 has 14 amino acids. Germline V gene lookup returns CDR1 SGHTA and CDR2 FQGNSA.

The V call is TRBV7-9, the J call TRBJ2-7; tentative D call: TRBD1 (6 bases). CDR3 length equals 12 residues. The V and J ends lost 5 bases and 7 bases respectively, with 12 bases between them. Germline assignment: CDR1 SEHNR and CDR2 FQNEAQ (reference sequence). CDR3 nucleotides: TGTGCCAGCAGCCCCAGGGGCAGGGAGCAGTACTTC. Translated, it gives CASSPRGREQYF.